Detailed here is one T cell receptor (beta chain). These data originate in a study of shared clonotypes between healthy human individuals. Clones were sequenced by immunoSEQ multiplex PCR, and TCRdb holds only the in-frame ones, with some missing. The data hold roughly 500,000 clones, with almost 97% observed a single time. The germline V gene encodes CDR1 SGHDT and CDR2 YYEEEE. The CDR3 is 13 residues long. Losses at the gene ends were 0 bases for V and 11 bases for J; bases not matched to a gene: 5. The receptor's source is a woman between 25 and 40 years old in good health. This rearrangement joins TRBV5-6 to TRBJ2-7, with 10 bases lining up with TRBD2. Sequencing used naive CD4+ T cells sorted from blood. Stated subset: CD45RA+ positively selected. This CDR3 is CASSLGTSGPEYF. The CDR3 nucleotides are TGTGCCAGCAGCTTGGGGACTAGCGGACCGGAGTACTTC.